This paragraph reports one T cell receptor (beta chain). In its sample, this clonotype was seen many times. Its binding antigen is unknown. No base-level quality is on record; no much larger clone is a single base apart. Stable hyperthyroidism was defined as no progression to ophthalmopathy within 18 months of follow-up. Hyperthyroidism patients were newly diagnosed, with disease duration under 2 months, and aged 18 to 65 years. Patients were excluded if they had other autoimmune diseases, uncontrolled infections, pregnancy or lactation. Clinical symptoms, serum thyroxine, TRAb, thyroid ultrasound and orbital computed tomography were used for diagnosis. Using Ficoll-Paque density gradient centrifugation, PBMCs were isolated from 9 to 10 ml of fresh peripheral blood. Total RNA was extracted using Trizol reagent, and RNA quality was checked on an Agilent 2100 Bioanalyzer. Per the germline V gene (reference sequence), DFQATT is the CDR1 and SNEGSKA is the CDR2. CDR3 length: 13 amino acids, cysteine to phenylalanine. Here the CDR3 DNA is all that survives: 39 bases in frame from base 1. V is clipped by 2 bases and J by 4 bases, and the sequence between their germline boundaries is 11 bases long.

These data belong to a study of Graves' ophthalmopathy and Graves' hyperthyroidism (dated by TCRdb to 2016 to 2018). Regarding the complete study: Peripheral blood samples were taken at the time of initial diagnosis, before any treatment was given. For independent validation, a separate cohort was made up of roughly 19 hyperthyroidism patients plus 17 patients who later progressed from hyperthyroidism to ophthalmopathy. To explore V-J signatures that separate ophthalmopathy from hyperthyroidism, a discovery set of fewer than 110 patients was enrolled, consisting of about 41 with ophthalmopathy and roughly 59 with stable hyperthyroidism. The study used signatures of the TCR beta repertoire to tell Graves' ophthalmopathy apart from Graves' hyperthyroidism and to predict which patients would progress to ophthalmopathy. After sampling, hyperthyroidism patients received methimazole starting at 30 mg daily, and ophthalmopathy patients received high-dose intravenous methylprednisolone. In total, 135 blood samples were TCR-sequenced: around 42 ophthalmopathy, some 72 hyperthyroidism and 17 hyperthyroidism-to-ophthalmopathy patients. In a handful of hyperthyroidism patients, the T-cell repertoires found in thyroid tissue were compared with those found in blood.

What the work shows at the level of the full study, not this receptor alone: Most of the expanded thyroid clonotypes with a frequency above 0.001 were also detected in blood, and it was suggested that the thyroid immune response may be reflected by blood repertoires. Ophthalmopathy was separated from stable hyperthyroidism by the 13-signature model with more than 85% sensitivity and about 81% specificity in cross-validation and with 80%/75% in the test set. In validation, the model predicted ophthalmopathy progression with 70.59% sensitivity and less than 80% specificity; roughly 12 predicted patients were CT-confirmed with GO in a median of about 7.1 months. Sample size was not predetermined statistically, and investigators were not blinded to group allocation.

For repertoire sequencing, the TCR beta CDR3 regions were amplified from RNA transcripts. HTBI primers and the Qiagen OneStep RT-PCR kit were used in a first-round RT-PCR, which was followed by a second-round multiplex PCR, size selection and purification. Libraries were sequenced on an Illumina HiSeq2000 using paired-end 100 bp reads. The source study handled its data this way. SOAPnuke was used to process the reads, removing any read that contained adapters or uncalled bases, had a mean Phred below 15, or lacked an exact match to the constant primer or identifier. COPE v1.2.5 was used to merge the high-quality paired reads. Unique nucleotide sequences were defined as clonotypes and aligned to IMGT TRB V, D and J references using MiTCR v1.1. Only V-J combinations with frequency above 0.0001 were analysed, covering around 99% of repertoires. For each V-J combination, a TCR clonal expansion and chaos score was defined as the ratio of F50 clonal expansion to chaos observed in the TCRdist matrix. Welch's t-statistics and random forest were used to reduce features to about 14 V-J combinations, which were fed into a naive Bayes classifier. Thyroid-blood repertoire similarity was quantified with the Morisita-Horn index. TCRdb took the public reads, trimmed them with fastp at Q25, ran MiXCR for clone calling and kept in-frame beta chains. Under each unique CDR3 protein, matching rows form one entry showing the most common genes and DNA. For this entry, the V and J calls and clone size follow TCRdb and not the study's own pipeline. This sample comprises more than 300,000 distinct CDR3 sequences, approximately 17% of them detected only once. The biggest ten clones account for approximately 2.4% of the sample.

This sequence was found in an adult woman with stable Graves' hyperthyroidism. The rearranged chain carries TRBV20-1 and TRBJ1-2; the D gene cannot be resolved reliably. The sequenced sample was peripheral blood. This receptor has the CDR3 CSARIGLTYGYTF. The sequenced DNA is TGCAGTGCTAGAATAGGACTGACCTATGGCTACACCTTC.